The text below deals with one T cell receptor (beta chain). What it recognizes is unknown. Sequenced by immunoSEQ multiplex PCR; TCRdb stores in-frame clones only, minus some. The data hold some 140,000 clones, with just over 90% observed a single time. The data were obtained in a study of OX40 agonist ivuxolimab in advanced cancers. Study observations and caveats: Partial responders receiving 0.1-3.0 mg/kg showed among the lowest clonal expansion.

This CDR3 is 16 amino acids long. The J segment lost 5 bases and the V segment lost 3 bases, leaving 12 bases of the junction unmatched. Germline values: CDR1 SGDLS, CDR2 YYNGEE. This receptor was identified in an adult with an advanced solid tumor such as melanoma, head and neck, liver or kidney cancer. The V call is TRBV9, the J call TRBJ2-5, with TRBD1 matching over 8 bases. The specimen comprised CD4+ or CD8+ T cells sorted from blood, sampled in a trial of the OX40 agonist ivuxolimab. This chain's CDR3 is CASSEAPGQVEETQYF. CDR3 DNA sequence: TGTGCCAGCAGCGAGGCCCCGGGACAGGTGGAGGAGACCCAGTACTTC.